Presented here are 2 T cell receptor beta chains from one specimen sequenced in a study of a mutant IDH1 vaccine in newly diagnosed glioma. Documented time point: week 23, last vaccination. The vaccine gave 300 ug of a 20-mer mutant IDH1 peptide subcutaneously per dose. These receptors lack a known antigen. TCRdb's table, derived via immunoSEQ multiplex PCR, lists solely in-frame clones and lacks some. The sample shows fewer than 30,000 clones, over 80% of them seen only once. Specimen: PBMCs, collected from a glioma patient whose treatment included an IDH1 peptide vaccine. These receptors originate from a woman in her late teens or twenties with glioma.

The chain is built from TRBV5-6 and TRBJ1-5; TRBD1 is a possible D gene (5 bases). V lost 2 bases and J lost 0, with 9 bases in between. The CDR3 is made up of 15 amino acids. In germline, CDR1 is SGHDT, CDR2 YYEEEE. The CDR3 sequence: CASSLNGHSNQPQHF. In DNA form, the CDR3 reads TGTGCCAGCAGCTTAAACGGACATAGCAATCAGCCCCAGCATTTT.

The chain carries TRBV2 and TRBJ2-1; 11 positions agree with TRBD2. The CDR3 spans 12 residues. CDR1 and CDR2 from the germline V gene are SNHLY and FYNNEI. V lost 7 bases, J lost 7 bases, and 0 bases stayed unmatched. CDR3 in DNA: TGTGCCAGCACTAGCGGGGGGAATGAGCAGTTCTTC. Translated, it gives CASTSGGNEQFF.